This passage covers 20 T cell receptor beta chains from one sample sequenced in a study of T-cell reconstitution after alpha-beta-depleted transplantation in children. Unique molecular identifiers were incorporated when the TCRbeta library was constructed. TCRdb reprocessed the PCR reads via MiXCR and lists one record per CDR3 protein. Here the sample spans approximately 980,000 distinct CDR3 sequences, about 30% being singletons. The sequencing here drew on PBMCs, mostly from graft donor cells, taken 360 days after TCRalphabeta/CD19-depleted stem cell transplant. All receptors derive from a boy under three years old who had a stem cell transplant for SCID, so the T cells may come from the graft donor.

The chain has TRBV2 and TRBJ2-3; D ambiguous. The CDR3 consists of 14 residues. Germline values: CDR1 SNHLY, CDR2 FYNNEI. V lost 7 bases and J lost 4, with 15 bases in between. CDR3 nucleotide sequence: TGTGCCAGCACTTCAGAAATGTTTGCAGATACGCAGTATTTT. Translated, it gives CASTSEMFADTQYF.

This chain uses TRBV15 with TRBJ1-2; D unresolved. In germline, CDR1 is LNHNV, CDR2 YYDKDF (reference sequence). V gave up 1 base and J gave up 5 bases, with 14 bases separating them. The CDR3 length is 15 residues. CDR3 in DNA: TGTGCCACCAGCAGAGCAGGTGGAGATGGTTATGGCTACACCTTC. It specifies CATSRAGGDGYGYTF.

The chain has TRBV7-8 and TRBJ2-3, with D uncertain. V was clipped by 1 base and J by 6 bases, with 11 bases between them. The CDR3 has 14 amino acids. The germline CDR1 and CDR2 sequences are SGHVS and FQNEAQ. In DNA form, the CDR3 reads TGTGCCAGCAGCTTAGATAGGTCCTCCGATACGCAGTATTTT. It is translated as CASSLDRSSDTQYF.

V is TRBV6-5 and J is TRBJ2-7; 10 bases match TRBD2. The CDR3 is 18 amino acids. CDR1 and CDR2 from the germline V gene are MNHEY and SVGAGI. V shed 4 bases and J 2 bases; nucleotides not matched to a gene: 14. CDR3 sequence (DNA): TGTGCCAGCAGTTCTTCTGGGGTAGCGGGGGGCTCCGCCTACGAGCAGTACTTC. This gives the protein CASSSSGVAGGSAYEQYF.

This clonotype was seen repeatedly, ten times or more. Here the CDR3 reads CSVEGGRENEQFF. CDR3 in DNA: TGCAGCGTTGAAGGGGGCAGAGAAAACGAGCAGTTCTTC. V usage is TRBV29-1 and J usage is TRBJ2-1; TRBD1 might be the D (5 bases). V was cut by 1 base and J by 10 bases, with 14 bases left in between. The CDR3 consists of 13 residues. Germline CDR1 reads SQVTM; CDR2 reads ANQGSEA.

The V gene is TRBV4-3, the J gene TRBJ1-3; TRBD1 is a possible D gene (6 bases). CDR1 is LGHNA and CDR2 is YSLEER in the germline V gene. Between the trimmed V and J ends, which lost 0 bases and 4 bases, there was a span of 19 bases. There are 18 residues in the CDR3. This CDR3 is CASSQDFHWGAGGNTIYF. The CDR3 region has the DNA TGCGCCAGCAGCCAAGACTTCCATTGGGGGGCGGGAGGAAACACCATATATTTT.

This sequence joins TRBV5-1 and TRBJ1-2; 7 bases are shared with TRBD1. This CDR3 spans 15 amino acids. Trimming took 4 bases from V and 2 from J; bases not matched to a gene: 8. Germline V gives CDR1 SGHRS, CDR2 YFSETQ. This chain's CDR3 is CASSPGQKLNYGYTF. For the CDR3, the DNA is TGCGCCAGCAGCCCGGGACAGAAACTAAACTATGGCTACACCTTC. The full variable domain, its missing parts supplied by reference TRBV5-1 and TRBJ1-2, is KAGVTQTPRYLIKTRGQQVTLSCSPISGHRSVSWYQQTPGQGLQFLFEYFSETQRNKGNFPGRFSGRQFSNSRSEMNVSTLELGDSALYLCASSPGQKLNYGYTFGSGTRLTVV.

CDR3: CASSFGLARNEQFF. Here the CDR3 DNA reads TGTGCCAGCAGTTTCGGACTAGCGCGCAATGAGCAGTTCTTC. The chain couples TRBV12-3 or TRBV12-4 to TRBJ2-1; 9 positions agree with TRBD2. This CDR3 spans 14 amino acids. V was pared by 3 bases and J by 6 bases, with 3 bases of the junction left unmatched.

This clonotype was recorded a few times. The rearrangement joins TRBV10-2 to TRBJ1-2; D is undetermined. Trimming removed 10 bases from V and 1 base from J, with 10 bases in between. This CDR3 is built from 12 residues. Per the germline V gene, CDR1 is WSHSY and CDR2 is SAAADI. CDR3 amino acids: CATFRFNYGYTF. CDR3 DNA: TGCGCCACCTTCAGATTTAACTATGGCTACACCTTC.

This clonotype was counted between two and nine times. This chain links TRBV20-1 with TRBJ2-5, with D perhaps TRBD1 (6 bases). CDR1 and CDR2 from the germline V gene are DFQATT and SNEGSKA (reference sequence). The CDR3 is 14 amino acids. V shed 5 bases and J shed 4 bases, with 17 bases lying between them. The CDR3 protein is CSAPVGTLGETQYF. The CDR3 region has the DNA TGCAGTGCTCCGGTAGGGACACTGGGAGAGACCCAGTACTTC.

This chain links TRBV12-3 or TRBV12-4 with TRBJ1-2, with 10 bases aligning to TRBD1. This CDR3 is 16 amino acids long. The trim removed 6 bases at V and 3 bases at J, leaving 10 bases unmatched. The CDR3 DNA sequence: TGTGCCAGCAGGAAACGACAGGGGGCGATCGACTATGGCTACACCTTC. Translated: CASRKRQGAIDYGYTF.

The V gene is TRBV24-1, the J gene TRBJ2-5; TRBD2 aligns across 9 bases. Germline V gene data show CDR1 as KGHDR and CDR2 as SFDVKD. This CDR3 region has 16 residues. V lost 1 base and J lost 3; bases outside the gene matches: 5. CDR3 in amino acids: CATSDLGLAGKETQYF. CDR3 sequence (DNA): TGTGCCACCAGTGATTTAGGCCTAGCGGGGAAAGAGACCCAGTACTTC.

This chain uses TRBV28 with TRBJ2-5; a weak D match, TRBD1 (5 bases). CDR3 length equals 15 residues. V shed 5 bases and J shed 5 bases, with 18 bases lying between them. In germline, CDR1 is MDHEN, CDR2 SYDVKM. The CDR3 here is CASSPKYRFLETQYF. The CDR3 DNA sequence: TGTGCCAGCAGTCCTAAGTACAGGTTCCTGGAGACCCAGTACTTC.

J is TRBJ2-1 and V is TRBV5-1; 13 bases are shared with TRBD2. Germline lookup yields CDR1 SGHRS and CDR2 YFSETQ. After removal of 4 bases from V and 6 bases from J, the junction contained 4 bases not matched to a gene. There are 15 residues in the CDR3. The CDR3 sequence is CASSAGTSGVNEQFF. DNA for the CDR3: TGCGCCAGCAGCGCCGGGACTAGCGGGGTCAATGAGCAGTTCTTC.

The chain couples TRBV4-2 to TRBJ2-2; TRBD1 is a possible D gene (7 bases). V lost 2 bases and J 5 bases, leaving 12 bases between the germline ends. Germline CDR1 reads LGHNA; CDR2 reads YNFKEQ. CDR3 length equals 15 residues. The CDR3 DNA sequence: TGTGCCAGCAGCCAAATCAGGGGGGTTACCGGGGAGCTGTTTTTT. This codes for CASSQIRGVTGELFF.

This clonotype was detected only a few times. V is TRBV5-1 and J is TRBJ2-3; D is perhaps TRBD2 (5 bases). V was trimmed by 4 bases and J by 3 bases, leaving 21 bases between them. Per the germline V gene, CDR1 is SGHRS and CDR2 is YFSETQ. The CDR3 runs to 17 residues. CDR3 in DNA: TGCGCCAGCAGCCTGGACGGGATCCTTCCCACTACAGATACGCAGTATTTT. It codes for CASSLDGILPTTDTQYF.

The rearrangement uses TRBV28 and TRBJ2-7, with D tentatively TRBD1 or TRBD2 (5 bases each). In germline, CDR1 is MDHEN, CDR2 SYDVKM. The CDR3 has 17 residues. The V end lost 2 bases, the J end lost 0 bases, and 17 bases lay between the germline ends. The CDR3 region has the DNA TGTGCCAGCAGTTTAGCCCTGGGACGGATGAGCTCCTACGAGCAGTACTTC. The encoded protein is CASSLALGRMSSYEQYF.

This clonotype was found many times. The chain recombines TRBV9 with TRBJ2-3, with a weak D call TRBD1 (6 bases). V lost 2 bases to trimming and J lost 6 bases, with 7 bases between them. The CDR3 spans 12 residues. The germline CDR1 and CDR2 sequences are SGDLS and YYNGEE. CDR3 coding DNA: TGTGCCAGCAGCGTTCAGGGGGATACGCAGTATTTT. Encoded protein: CASSVQGDTQYF.

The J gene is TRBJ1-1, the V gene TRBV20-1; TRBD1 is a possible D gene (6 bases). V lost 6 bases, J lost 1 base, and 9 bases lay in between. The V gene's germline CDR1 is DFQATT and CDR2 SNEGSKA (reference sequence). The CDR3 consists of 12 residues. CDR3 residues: CSAGQTNTEAFF. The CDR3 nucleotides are TGCAGTGCCGGACAGACGAACACTGAAGCTTTCTTT.

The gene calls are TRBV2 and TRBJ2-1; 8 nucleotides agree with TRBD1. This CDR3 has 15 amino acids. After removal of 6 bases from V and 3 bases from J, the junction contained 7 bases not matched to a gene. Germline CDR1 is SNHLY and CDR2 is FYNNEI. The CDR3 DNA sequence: TGTGCCAGCAGCCCCACCGGGACAGGCTACAATGAGCAGTTCTTC. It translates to CASSPTGTGYNEQFF.